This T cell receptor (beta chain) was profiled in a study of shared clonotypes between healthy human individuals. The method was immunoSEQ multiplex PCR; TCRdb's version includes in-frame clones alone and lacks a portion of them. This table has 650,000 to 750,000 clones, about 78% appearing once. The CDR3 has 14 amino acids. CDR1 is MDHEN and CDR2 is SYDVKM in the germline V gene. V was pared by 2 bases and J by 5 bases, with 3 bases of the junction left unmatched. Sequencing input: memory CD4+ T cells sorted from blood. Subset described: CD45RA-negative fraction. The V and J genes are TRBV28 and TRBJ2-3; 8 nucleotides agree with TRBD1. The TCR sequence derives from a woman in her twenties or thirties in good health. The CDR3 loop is CASSLAQGGDTQYF. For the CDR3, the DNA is TGTGCCAGCAGTTTAGCACAGGGGGGAGATACGCAGTATTTT.